The following is a TCR beta chain sequence with its context. Sequencing was performed with immunoSEQ multiplex PCR; in TCRdb, only in-frame clones are kept and a portion is missing. The sample yields about 8,700 clones, approximately 62% seen once. Germline-derived CDR1 and CDR2 are MNHEY and SVGAGI. Trimming cost V 4 bases and J 4 bases, with 7 bases left between them. CDR3 length: 12 residues. The sample comes from a study of neoadjuvant anti-PD-1 for oral cavity cancer. Across the study: Patients mostly received three to four biweekly nivolumab doses at 3 mg/kg before surgery. Non-progressing patients received a fourth nivolumab dose near day 43, then surgery on days 50-56.

The material sequenced was tumor tissue, taken before nivolumab (anti-PD-1) treatment. This chain connects TRBV6-5 to TRBJ1-1; D perhaps matches TRBD1 (5 bases). The receptor was isolated from a person between 40 and 79 years old with oral cavity squamous cell carcinoma. The CDR3 DNA is TGTGCCAGCAGTTGGGGACCCACTGAAGCTTTCTTT. Residues: CASSWGPTEAFF.